A single sample is the source of the 14 T cell receptor beta chains below, sequenced in a study of regulatory T cells in long-lasting Graves disease. Time point of the sample: persistent/refractory GD, antithyroid drugs over 5 years with positive TRAb. After RNA was extracted from PBMCs, the TCR library was made from it. Libraries of TCR beta came from iRepertoire HTBI primers plus Arm-PCR of CDR3 regions. TCRdb analysed the multiplex PCR reads with MiXCR anew, one entry per CDR3 protein. The data hold hundreds of thousands of distinct CDR3 sequences, with around 20% observed a single time. The sequencing used peripheral blood mononuclear cells (PBMCs), collected when the disease was refractory, from a patient treated with antithyroid drugs. Source of these receptors: a female donor with Graves disease.

This chain links TRBV9 with TRBJ2-1; 8 bases match TRBD2. CDR1 and CDR2 from the germline V gene are SGDLS and YYNGEE. This CDR3 is built from 15 residues. Trimming at V came to 4 bases and at J to 5 bases, leaving 8 bases not matched to a gene. The CDR3 sequence: CASSPLTGGNNEQFF. CDR3 nucleotides: TGTGCCAGCAGCCCTCTAACGGGAGGGAACAATGAGCAGTTCTTC.

This clonotype was counted many times. V usage is TRBV15 and J usage is TRBJ1-2; no definite D call. V shed 0 bases and J shed 3 bases, with 8 bases lying between them. The CDR3 is 14 amino acids. Germline V gives CDR1 LNHNV, CDR2 YYDKDF (reference sequence). The CDR3, as DNA: TGTGCCACCAGCAGAGATGGGAACTACTATGGCTACACCTTC. Protein sequence: CATSRDGNYYGYTF. The full variable domain, completed using reference TRBV15 and TRBJ1-2, is DAMVIQNPRYQVTQFGKPVTLSCSQTLNHNVMYWYQQKSSQAPKLLFHYYDKDFNNEADTPDNFQSRRPNTSFCFLDIRSPGLGDTAMYLCATSRDGNYYGYTFGSGTRLTVV.

A few counts support this clonotype. The chain uses TRBV9 and TRBJ2-7; D is unresolved. V was cut by 3 bases and J by 2 bases, with 9 bases left in between. Per germline, CDR1 SGDLS and CDR2 YYNGEE. The CDR3 is made up of 13 amino acids. Written as DNA, the CDR3 is TGTGCCAGCAGCGACGCTATAGCCTACGAGCAGTACTTC. This sequence encodes CASSDAIAYEQYF.

This clonotype has just one count. Likely a read error: the CDR3 ends without its conserved phenylalanine or tryptophan. V and J are TRBV27 and TRBJ1-5, with 7 bases matching TRBD1. This CDR3 contains 16 residues. V lost 6 bases to trimming and J lost 5 bases; unmatched junction nucleotides: 13. Germline V gives CDR1 MNHEY, CDR2 SMNVEV (reference sequence). The CDR3: CASRTLYKGAHQPQHL. The CDR3, as DNA: TGTGCCAGCAGAACTCTTTACAAGGGGGCTCATCAGCCCCAGCATCTT.

The gene calls are TRBV12-3 or TRBV12-4 and TRBJ1-2; 7 nucleotides align to TRBD1. V shed 3 bases, J shed 3 bases, and the junction held 10 bases outside the gene matches. This CDR3 has 16 amino acids. The CDR3 spells CASSFLTGEADYGYTF. The CDR3 nucleotides are TGTGCCAGCAGTTTTCTCACAGGGGAGGCGGACTATGGCTACACCTTC.

V is TRBV2 and J is TRBJ2-1; D remains ambiguous. The V gene lost 2 bases and the J gene lost 0 bases, with 14 bases spanning the gap. This CDR3 has 17 amino acids. CDR1 SNHLY and CDR2 FYNNEI come from the germline V gene. The CDR3 region has the DNA TGTGCCAGCAGTGAAATGTTTGCTTCCGGCTCCTACAATGAGCAGTTCTTC. It is translated as CASSEMFASGSYNEQFF.

This clonotype occurred a few times. V gene TRBV6-2 or TRBV6-3 combines with J gene TRBJ2-1, with 10 bases identical to TRBD2. The germline CDR1 and CDR2 sequences are MNHEY and SVGEGT. This CDR3 contains 14 residues. J lost 8 bases, V lost 6 bases, and 7 bases had no gene match. In nucleotides, the CDR3 is TGTGCCAGCAGCCTAGCGGGAGAAACCCATGAGCAGTTCTTC. Translated, it gives CASSLAGETHEQFF.

The sample holds many counts of this clonotype. The chain has TRBV5-1 and TRBJ1-4, with D uncertain. CDR1 is SGHRS and CDR2 is YFSETQ in the germline V gene. The CDR3 is 16 residues long. V lost 4 bases, J lost 3 bases, and 16 bases lay in between. CDR3 coding DNA: TGCGCCAGCAGCCCTGATGCCCGGAGGGCTAATGAAAAACTGTTTTTT. Protein sequence: CASSPDARRANEKLFF.

V is TRBV7-9 and J is TRBJ1-2, with a possible D match to TRBD1 (5 bases). V was trimmed by 5 bases and J by 2 bases, leaving 21 bases between them. The CDR3 consists of 17 residues. Germline-derived CDR1 and CDR2 are SEHNR and FQNEAQ (reference sequence). The CDR3 DNA follows: TGTGCCAGCAGCCGCGTCGGGGCAGCCCATAAGAACTATGGCTACACCTTC. Protein sequence: CASSRVGAAHKNYGYTF.

This rearrangement joins TRBV20-1 to TRBJ1-1; weak D call: TRBD1 (6 bases). This CDR3 is built from 16 residues. The ends were cut back, 6 bases at V and 11 bases at J, with 31 bases in the middle. Germline-derived CDR1 and CDR2 are DFQATT and SNEGSKA (reference sequence). For the CDR3, the DNA is TGCAGTGCAATAACGTACACCGGGACACCTTTGCTGGGGGCTTTCTTT. It is translated as CSAITYTGTPLLGAFF.

Remarks on this clonotype: One end of the junction varies from germline; a read error may be responsible. The chain has TRBV20-1 and TRBJ2-1, with D possibly TRBD2 on 5 matching bases. Looked up from germline, CDR1 is DFQATT and CDR2 is SNEGSKA (reference sequence). The CDR3 has 14 residues. As DNA, the CDR3 is TGCGGTGCCCCCCGAGACTACTCCTACAATGAGCAGTTCTTC. As protein: CGAPRDYSYNEQFF.

The CDR3 region has the DNA TGCGCCAGCAGCCAAGAAACGTCGGCGCAGGGCTACACCTTC. Protein: CASSQETSAQGYTF. The chain recombines TRBV4-1 with TRBJ1-2; no definite D call. Germline CDR1 MGHRA, CDR2 YSYEKL. V was shortened by 0 bases and J by 8 bases, with 13 bases between the two germline ends. The CDR3 loop spans 14 amino acids.

This clonotype was detected a few times. The gene calls are TRBV9 and TRBJ2-7; D is unresolved. Germline CDR1 SGDLS, CDR2 YYNGEE. This CDR3 spans 14 amino acids. V was pared by 4 bases and J by 3 bases, with 14 bases between. As DNA, the CDR3 is TGTGCCAGCAGCCCCGCGGCCGCCAGCTACGAGCAGTACTTC. It translates to CASSPAAASYEQYF. The full variable domain, completed using reference TRBV9 and TRBJ2-7, is DSGVTQTPKHLITATGQRVTLRCSPRSGDLSVYWYQQSLDQGLQFLIQYYNGEERAKGNILERFSAQQFPDLHSELNLSSLELGDSALYFCASSPAAASYEQYFGPGTRLTVT.

This clonotype was seen a few times. V gene TRBV29-1 combines with J gene TRBJ2-5; D is unclear. The CDR3 covers 10 residues. Germline CDR1 SQVTM, CDR2 ANQGSEA. V was shortened by 7 bases and J by 7 bases, with 10 bases between the two germline ends. The CDR3, as DNA: TGCAGCGGAAAATGGGGGACCCAGTACTTC. Translated, it gives CSGKWGTQYF.